This record concerns one T cell receptor (beta chain) sequence. What it binds is not known. ViraFEST used viral peptide pools to expand antigen-specific CD4+ T cells before sequencing. Isolating CD4+ T cells followed 9 to 11 days of culture. About 2.2 million PBMC per well were cultured with 7.5 to 10 IU/ml IL-2 and approximately 10 ug/ml peptides. Germline V gene data show CDR1 as MNHEY and CDR2 as SVGAGI. The CDR3 consists of 14 residues. Trimming took off 5 bases at V and 4 bases at J, with 12 bases between the two ends. These data belong to a study of vaccination effects on CD4 cells after COVID-19. The assay was immunoSEQ multiplex PCR, and TCRdb's table has in-frame clones only and misses some. The repertoire includes approximately 54,000 clones, roughly 80% of them detected once, and 2% to 2.5% sits in the top ten.

The sequence was obtained from a human donor who received a COVID-19 vaccine. The chain recombines TRBV6-5 with TRBJ2-1; no reliable D call. Sequencing was performed on CD4+ T cells from PBMCs cultured with HCoV-229E spike peptides, taken before COVID-19 vaccination. Written as DNA, the CDR3 is TGTGCCAGCAGTAAGGACCCACGGTACAATGAGCAGTTCTTC. As protein: CASSKDPRYNEQFF.